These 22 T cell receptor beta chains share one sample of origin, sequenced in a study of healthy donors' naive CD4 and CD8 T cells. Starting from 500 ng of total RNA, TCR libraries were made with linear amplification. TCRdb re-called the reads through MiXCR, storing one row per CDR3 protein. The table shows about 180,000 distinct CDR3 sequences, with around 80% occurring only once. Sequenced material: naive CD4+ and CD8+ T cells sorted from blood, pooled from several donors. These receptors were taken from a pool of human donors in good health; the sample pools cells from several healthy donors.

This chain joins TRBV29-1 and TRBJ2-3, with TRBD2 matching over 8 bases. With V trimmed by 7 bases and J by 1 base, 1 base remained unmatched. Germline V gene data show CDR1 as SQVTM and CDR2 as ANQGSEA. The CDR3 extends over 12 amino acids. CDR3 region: CSETSGTDTQYF. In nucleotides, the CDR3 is TGCAGCGAGACTAGCGGCACAGATACGCAGTATTTT.

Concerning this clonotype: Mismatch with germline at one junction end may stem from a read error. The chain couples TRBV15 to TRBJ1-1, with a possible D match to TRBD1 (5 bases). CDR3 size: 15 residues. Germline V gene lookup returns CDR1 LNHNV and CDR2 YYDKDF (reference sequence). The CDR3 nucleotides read TGTGCCACCAGCAGAGATAGGACACCGAACGCTGAAGCTTTCTTT. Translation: CATSRDRTPNAEAFF.

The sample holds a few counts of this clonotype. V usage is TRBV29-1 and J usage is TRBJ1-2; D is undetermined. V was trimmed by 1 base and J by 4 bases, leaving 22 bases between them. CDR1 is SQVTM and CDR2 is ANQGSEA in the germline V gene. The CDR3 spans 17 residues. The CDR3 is CSVEGPQEPKAAYGYTF. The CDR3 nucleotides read TGCAGCGTTGAAGGTCCCCAGGAACCCAAGGCCGCCTATGGCTACACCTTC.

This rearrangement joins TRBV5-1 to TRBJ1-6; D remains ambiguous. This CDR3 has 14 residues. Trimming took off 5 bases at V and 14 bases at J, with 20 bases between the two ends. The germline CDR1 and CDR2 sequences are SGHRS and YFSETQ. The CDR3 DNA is TGCGCCAGCAGACCCGGACCGTCCGTACAGTCCCTCCACTTT. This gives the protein CASRPGPSVQSLHF.

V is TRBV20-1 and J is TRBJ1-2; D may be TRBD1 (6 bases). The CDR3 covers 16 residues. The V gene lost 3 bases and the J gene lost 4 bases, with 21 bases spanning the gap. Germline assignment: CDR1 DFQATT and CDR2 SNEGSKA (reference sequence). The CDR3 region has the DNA TGCAGTGCTAGGGTGCCACGTACAGGGTTGCGCTATGGCTACACCTTC. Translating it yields CSARVPRTGLRYGYTF.

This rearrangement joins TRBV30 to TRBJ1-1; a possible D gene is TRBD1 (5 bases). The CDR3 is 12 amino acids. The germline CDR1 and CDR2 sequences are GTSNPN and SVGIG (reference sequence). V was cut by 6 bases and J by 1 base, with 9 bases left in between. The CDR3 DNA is TGTGCCTGCAACGGGGGGAACACTGAAGCTTTCTTT. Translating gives CACNGGNTEAFF.

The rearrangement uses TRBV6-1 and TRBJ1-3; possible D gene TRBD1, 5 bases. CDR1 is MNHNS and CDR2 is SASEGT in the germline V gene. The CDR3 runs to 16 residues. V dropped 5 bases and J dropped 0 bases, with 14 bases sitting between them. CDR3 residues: CASSTRTHRSGNTIYF. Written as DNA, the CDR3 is TGTGCCAGCAGTACCCGGACACACCGCTCTGGAAACACCATATATTTT.

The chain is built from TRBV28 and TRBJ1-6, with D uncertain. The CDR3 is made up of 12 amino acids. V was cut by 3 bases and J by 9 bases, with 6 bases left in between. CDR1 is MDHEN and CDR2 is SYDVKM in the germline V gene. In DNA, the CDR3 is TGTGCCAGCAGTTTGGGGAGTTCACCCCTCCACTTT. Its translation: CASSLGSSPLHF. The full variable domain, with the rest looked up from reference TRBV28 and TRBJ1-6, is DVKVTQSSRYLVKRTGEKVFLECVQDMDHENMFWYRQDPGLGLRLIYFSYDVKMKEKGDIPEGYSVSREKKERFSLILESASTNQTSMYLCASSLGSSPLHFGNGTRLTVT.

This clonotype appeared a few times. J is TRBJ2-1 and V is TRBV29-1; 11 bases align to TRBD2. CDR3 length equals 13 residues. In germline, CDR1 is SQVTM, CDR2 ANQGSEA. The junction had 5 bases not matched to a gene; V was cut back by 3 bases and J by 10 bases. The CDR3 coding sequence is TGCAGCGTTGAGACTAGCGGGACGTTGGAGCAGTTCTTC. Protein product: CSVETSGTLEQFF.

CDR3 nucleotides: TGTGCCAGCAGCATTCCGGGACTAGGGGCAGAGACCCAGTACTTC. Its protein is CASSIPGLGAETQYF. This chain connects TRBV5-6 to TRBJ2-5; 8 bases align to TRBD2. The germline V gene has CDR1 SGHDT and CDR2 YYEEEE. J gave up 4 bases and V 4 bases, and 9 bases lay outside the gene matches. This CDR3 is built from 15 residues.

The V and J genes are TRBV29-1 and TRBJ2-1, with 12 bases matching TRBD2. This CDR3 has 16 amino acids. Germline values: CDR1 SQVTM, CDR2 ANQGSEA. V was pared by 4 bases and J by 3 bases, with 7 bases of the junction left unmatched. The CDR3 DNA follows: TGCAGCGTTGGACTCCGACTAGCGGGGGACTACAATGAGCAGTTCTTC. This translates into CSVGLRLAGDYNEQFF.

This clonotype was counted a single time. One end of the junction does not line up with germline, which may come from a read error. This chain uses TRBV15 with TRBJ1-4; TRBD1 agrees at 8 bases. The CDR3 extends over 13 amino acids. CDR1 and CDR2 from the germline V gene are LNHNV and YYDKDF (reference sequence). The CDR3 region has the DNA TGTGCCACCAGCAGACAGGGGGCTGAAGAACTGTTTTTT. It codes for CATSRQGAEELFF.

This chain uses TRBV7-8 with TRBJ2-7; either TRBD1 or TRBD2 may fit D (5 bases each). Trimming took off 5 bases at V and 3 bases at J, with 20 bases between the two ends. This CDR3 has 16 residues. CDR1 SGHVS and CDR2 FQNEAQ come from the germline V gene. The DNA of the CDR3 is TGTGCCAGCAGCACGGACGGGGCCCTCGGGCTCTACGAGCAGTACTTC. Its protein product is CASSTDGALGLYEQYF.

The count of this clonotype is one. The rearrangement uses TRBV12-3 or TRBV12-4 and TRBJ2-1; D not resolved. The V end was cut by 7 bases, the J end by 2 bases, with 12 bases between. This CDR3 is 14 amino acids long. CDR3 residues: CASKAPSTYNEQFF. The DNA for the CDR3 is TGTGCCAGCAAGGCCCCATCCACCTACAATGAGCAGTTCTTC.

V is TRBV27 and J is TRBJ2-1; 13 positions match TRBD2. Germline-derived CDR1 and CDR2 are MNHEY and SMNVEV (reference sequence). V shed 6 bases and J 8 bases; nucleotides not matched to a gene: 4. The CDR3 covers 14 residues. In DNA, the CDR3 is TGTGCCAGCAGCCGGACTAGCGGGAGCGATGAGCAGTTCTTC. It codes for CASSRTSGSDEQFF.

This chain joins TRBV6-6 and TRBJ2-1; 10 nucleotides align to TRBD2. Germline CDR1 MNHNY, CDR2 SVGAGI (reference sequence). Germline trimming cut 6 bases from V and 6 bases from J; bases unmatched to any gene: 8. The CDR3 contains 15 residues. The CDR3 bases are TGTGCCAGCAGCTTAGCGGGAGGTATGGGCAATGAGCAGTTCTTC. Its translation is CASSLAGGMGNEQFF.

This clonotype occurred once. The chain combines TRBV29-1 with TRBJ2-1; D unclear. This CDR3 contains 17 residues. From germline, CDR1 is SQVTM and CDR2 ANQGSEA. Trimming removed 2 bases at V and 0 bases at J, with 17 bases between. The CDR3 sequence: CSVELPFLADSYNEQFF. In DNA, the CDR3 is TGCAGCGTTGAACTCCCCTTTCTCGCGGACTCCTACAATGAGCAGTTCTTC.

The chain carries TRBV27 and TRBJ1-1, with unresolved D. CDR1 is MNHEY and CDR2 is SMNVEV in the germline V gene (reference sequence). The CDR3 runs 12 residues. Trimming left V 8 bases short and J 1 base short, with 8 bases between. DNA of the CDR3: TGTGCCAGCCATACGGGGAACACTGAAGCTTTCTTT. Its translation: CASHTGNTEAFF.

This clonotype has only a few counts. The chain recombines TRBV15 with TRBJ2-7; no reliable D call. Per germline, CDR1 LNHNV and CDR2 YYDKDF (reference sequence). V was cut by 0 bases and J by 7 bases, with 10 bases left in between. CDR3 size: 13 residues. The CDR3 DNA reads TGTGCCACCAGCAGAGATCGGGTCCGAGAGCAGTACTTC. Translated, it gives CATSRDRVREQYF.

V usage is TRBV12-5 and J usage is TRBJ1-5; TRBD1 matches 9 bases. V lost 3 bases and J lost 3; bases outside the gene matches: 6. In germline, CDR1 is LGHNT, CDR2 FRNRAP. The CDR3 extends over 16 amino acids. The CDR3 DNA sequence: TGTGCTAGTGGTTTTCCGGACAGGGGAGACAATCAGCCCCAGCATTTT. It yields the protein CASGFPDRGDNQPQHF. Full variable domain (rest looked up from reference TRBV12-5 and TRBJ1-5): DARVTQTPRHKVTEMGQEVTMRCQPILGHNTVFWYRQTMMQGLELLAYFRNRAPLDDSGMPKDRFSAEMPDATLATLKIQPSEPRDSAVYFCASGFPDRGDNQPQHFGDGTRLSIL.

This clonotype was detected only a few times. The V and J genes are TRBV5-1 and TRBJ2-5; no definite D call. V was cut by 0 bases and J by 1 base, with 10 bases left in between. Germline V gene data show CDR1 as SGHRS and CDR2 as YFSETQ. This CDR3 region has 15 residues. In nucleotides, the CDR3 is TGCGCCAGCAGCTTGGCCCCGCACGGCCAAGAGACCCAGTACTTC. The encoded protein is CASSLAPHGQETQYF.

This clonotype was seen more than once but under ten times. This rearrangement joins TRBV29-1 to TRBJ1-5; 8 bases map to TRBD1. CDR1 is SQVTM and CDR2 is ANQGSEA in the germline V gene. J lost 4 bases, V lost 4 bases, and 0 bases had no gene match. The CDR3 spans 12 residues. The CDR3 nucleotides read TGCAGCGTTGGACAGGGGAATCAGCCCCAGCATTTT. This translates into CSVGQGNQPQHF.